This T cell receptor (beta chain) was recovered during a study of T cell changes during pregnancy in multiple sclerosis (dated by TCRdb to about 2019). With regard to the full study: The study examined how the T cell repertoire changed over the course of pregnancy in women with multiple sclerosis.

Libraries were constructed by the immunoSEQ multiplex PCR assay. This is the immuneACCESS table as TCRdb keeps it, with only in-frame sequences that have V and J called. A part of the clones is gone; compared with another copy, unresolved V genes explain less than half, and the rest is unexplained. This sample comprises about 84,000 clones, approximately 94% of them detected only once. The ten top clones hold roughly 2.5% of the sample. From the germline V gene, CDR1 is SGHDT and CDR2 is YYEEEE. Cut back by 2 bases and 7 bases, the V and J ends lie 6 bases apart. Including cysteine and phenylalanine, the CDR3 has 11 amino acids. Left in the record is the CDR3 DNA by itself, 33 bases read in frame from the first base. Remarks on this clone: What antigen it recognizes has not been identified. No quality values exist for individual bases; no much larger clone is one base distant.

The receptor was derived from a female donor with multiple sclerosis, enrolled in a pregnancy study. Sequenced material: peripheral blood, taken in the third trimester of pregnancy. Rearrangement joined TRBV5-6 to TRBJ1-2; the D gene is perhaps TRBD1, from 5 matching bases. The bases are TGTGCCAGCAGCTTCGGGGGTGGCTACACCTTC. It is translated as CASSFGGGYTF. With all but the CDR3 taken from the reference TRBV5-6 and TRBJ1-2 genes, the full variable domain is: DAGVTQSPTHLIKTRGQQVTLRCSPKSGHDTVSWYQQALGQGPQFIFQYYEEEERQRGNFPDRFSGHQFPNYSSELNVNALLLGDSALYLCASSFGGGYTFGSGTRLTVV.